This passage covers 16 T cell receptor beta chains from one sample sequenced in a study of cytomegalovirus exposure and HLA in healthy donors. The PCR employed 60 Vbeta primers together with 13 Jbeta primers. Profiled with immunoSEQ multiplex PCR; TCRdb holds only in-frame clones, not every one. Counted here are 170,000 or so clones, around 80% occurring once; the ten biggest clones make up about 1.4%. The specimen sequenced was PBMCs. Receptor source: a woman between 25 and 40 years old in good health and CMV-seropositive.

The chain carries TRBV13 and TRBJ1-2; 8 nucleotides align to TRBD1. Germline lookup yields CDR1 PRHDT and CDR2 FYEKMQ (reference sequence). The ends lost 4 bases at V and 4 bases at J; junction bases unmatched: 2. The CDR3 runs to 13 residues. CDR3 loop: CASSSTGAYGYTF. The CDR3 region has the DNA TGTGCCAGCAGCTCGACAGGGGCCTATGGCTACACCTTC.

Notes on this clone: Other DNA sequences in the sample encode the same CDR3. The chain has TRBV28 and TRBJ2-7; D might be TRBD2 (6 bases). Germline assignment: CDR1 MDHEN and CDR2 SYDVKM. The CDR3 loop spans 13 amino acids. V lost 6 bases, J lost 1 base, and 10 bases lay in between. DNA of the CDR3: TGTGCCAGCAGCCGGGACTCTTCCTACGAGCAGTACTTC. Amino acid sequence: CASSRDSSYEQYF. The whole variable domain, remainder taken from reference TRBV28 and TRBJ2-7, is DVKVTQSSRYLVKRTGEKVFLECVQDMDHENMFWYRQDPGLGLRLIYFSYDVKMKEKGDIPEGYSVSREKKERFSLILESASTNQTSMYLCASSRDSSYEQYFGPGTRLTVT.

J is TRBJ2-1 and V is TRBV14, with 12 bases matching TRBD2. This CDR3 contains 17 residues. CDR1 is SGHDN, CDR2 FVKESK, per germline. V shed 2 bases, J shed 5 bases, and the junction held 7 bases outside the gene matches. This chain's CDR3 is CASSQLAGGPRDNEQFF. CDR3 DNA sequence: TGTGCCAGCAGCCAACTAGCGGGAGGGCCCCGGGACAATGAGCAGTTCTTC.

This chain connects TRBV7-2 to TRBJ1-5, with TRBD1 matching over 8 bases. Germline V CDR1 and CDR2: SGHTA, FQGNSA. This CDR3 region has 14 residues. The ends lost 5 bases at V and 6 bases at J; junction bases unmatched: 6. The CDR3 sequence is CASSPQGGSQPQHF. CDR3 DNA sequence: TGTGCCAGCAGCCCACAGGGGGGTAGTCAGCCCCAGCATTTT.

The rearrangement uses TRBV7-3 and TRBJ1-1; D perhaps matches TRBD1 (6 bases). The CDR3 extends over 13 amino acids. V dropped 5 bases and J dropped 9 bases, with 16 bases sitting between them. Germline CDR1 SGHTA, CDR2 FQGTGA. The CDR3 sequence is CASSQLGHLQAFF. The CDR3 DNA reads as TGTGCCAGCAGCCAACTGGGACACCTTCAAGCTTTCTTT.

The genes are TRBV13 and TRBJ2-5, with D tentatively TRBD2 (7 bases). CDR3 length: 13 residues. The ends were cut back, 5 bases at V and 5 bases at J, with 12 bases in the middle. Germline V gives CDR1 PRHDT, CDR2 FYEKMQ (reference sequence). Here the CDR3 DNA reads TGTGCCAGCAGCGCCGGGGGGCTGGAGACCCAGTACTTC. Its protein is CASSAGGLETQYF.

This clone has just a few counts. J is TRBJ1-4 and V is TRBV6-5; D gene uncertain. CDR3 length: 14 residues. Trimming removed 0 bases from V and 4 bases from J, with 6 bases in between. Germline V lookup: CDR1 MNHEY, CDR2 SVGAGI. For the CDR3, the DNA is TGTGCCAGCAGTTACTCTAGATTTAATGAAAAACTGTTTTTT. Its protein is CASSYSRFNEKLFF.

The chain has TRBV5-4 and TRBJ2-5; possible D gene TRBD2, 5 bases. Germline V lookup: CDR1 SGHNT, CDR2 YYREEE (reference sequence). The CDR3 consists of 14 residues. Trimming removed 2 bases at V and 5 bases at J, with 13 bases between. The CDR3: CASSFEGAGETQYF. CDR3 DNA: TGTGCCAGCAGCTTTGAGGGTGCGGGTGAGACCCAGTACTTC.

The sample holds a few counts of this clone. The V gene is TRBV11-2, the J gene TRBJ2-4, with D perhaps matching TRBD1 (5 bases). The V and J ends lost 6 bases and 8 bases respectively, with 11 bases between them. In germline, CDR1 is SGHAT, CDR2 FQNNGV. The CDR3 spans 12 residues. CDR3 sequence (DNA): TGTGCCAGCAGTGAGGTAGGGGACATTCAGTACTTC. It translates to CASSEVGDIQYF. Based on the CDR3 plus reference TRBV11-2 and TRBJ2-4, the full variable domain is EAGVAQSPRYKIIEKRQSVAFWCNPISGHATLYWYQQILGQGPKLLIQFQNNGVVDDSQLPKDRFSAERLKGVDSTLKIQPAKLEDSAVYLCASSEVGDIQYFGAGTRLSVL.

The chain joins TRBV6-4 to TRBJ1-2, with D unclear. The V gene lost 0 bases and the J gene lost 3 bases, with 5 bases spanning the gap. Germline-derived CDR1 and CDR2 are MRHNA and SNTAGT. The CDR3 runs 13 residues. CDR3 region: CASSDSRDYGYTF. The CDR3 nucleotides are TGTGCCAGCAGTGACTCCCGGGACTATGGCTACACCTTC.

This clone turned up a few times. J is TRBJ2-7 and V is TRBV25-1; D remains ambiguous. Per the germline V gene, CDR1 is MGHDK and CDR2 is SYGVNS. This CDR3 region has 14 residues. V was shortened by 4 bases and J by 2 bases, with 12 bases between the two germline ends. The CDR3 is CASSAGQVPYEQYF. CDR3 in DNA: TGTGCCAGCAGTGCCGGCCAGGTCCCCTACGAGCAGTACTTC.

The V call is TRBV4-3, the J call TRBJ2-7; TRBD1 might be the D (6 bases). The germline V gene has CDR1 LGHNA and CDR2 YSLEER. Trimming cost V 0 bases and J 2 bases, with 8 bases left between them. This CDR3 is built from 14 residues. Here the CDR3 reads CASSQDRGAYEQYF. CDR3 sequence (DNA): TGCGCCAGCAGCCAAGACAGGGGTGCCTACGAGCAGTACTTC.

The V and J genes are TRBV5-1 and TRBJ1-3; D is unclear. CDR1 is SGHRS, CDR2 YFSETQ, per germline. This CDR3 has 13 amino acids. V lost 4 bases and J lost 2, with 7 bases in between. The DNA for the CDR3 is TGCGCCAGCAGCGTCTCAGCTGGAAACACCATATATTTT. Translation gives CASSVSAGNTIYF. Full variable domain (remainder filled in from reference TRBV5-1 and TRBJ1-3): KAGVTQTPRYLIKTRGQQVTLSCSPISGHRSVSWYQQTPGQGLQFLFEYFSETQRNKGNFPGRFSGRQFSNSRSEMNVSTLELGDSALYLCASSVSAGNTIYFGEGSWLTVV.

This rearrangement joins TRBV6-5 to TRBJ2-7; 7 bases map to TRBD2. From germline, CDR1 is MNHEY and CDR2 SVGAGI. J lost 5 bases, V lost 7 bases, and 8 bases had no gene match. This CDR3 comprises 13 residues. The CDR3 spells CASKRLASHEQYF. CDR3 coding DNA: TGTGCCAGCAAGAGACTAGCTTCCCACGAGCAGTACTTC.

This clone was recorded only once. This chain joins TRBV28 and TRBJ1-2; the D is unclear. Trimming left V 3 bases short and J 5 bases short, with 4 bases between. Per the germline V gene, CDR1 is MDHEN and CDR2 is SYDVKM. The length of the CDR3 is 11 residues. The CDR3 region is CASSFRYGYTF. The DNA for the CDR3 is TGTGCCAGCAGTTTCCGGTATGGCTACACCTTC.

Only a few counts were recorded for this clone. The chain has TRBV6-1 and TRBJ1-3; D is uncertain. There are 16 residues in the CDR3. The V end was cut by 3 bases, the J end by 0 bases, with 12 bases between. The germline V gene has CDR1 MNHNS and CDR2 SASEGT. The CDR3 loop reads CASSEGGVHSGNTIYF. CDR3 in DNA: TGTGCCAGCAGTGAGGGAGGAGTTCACTCTGGAAACACCATATATTTT.